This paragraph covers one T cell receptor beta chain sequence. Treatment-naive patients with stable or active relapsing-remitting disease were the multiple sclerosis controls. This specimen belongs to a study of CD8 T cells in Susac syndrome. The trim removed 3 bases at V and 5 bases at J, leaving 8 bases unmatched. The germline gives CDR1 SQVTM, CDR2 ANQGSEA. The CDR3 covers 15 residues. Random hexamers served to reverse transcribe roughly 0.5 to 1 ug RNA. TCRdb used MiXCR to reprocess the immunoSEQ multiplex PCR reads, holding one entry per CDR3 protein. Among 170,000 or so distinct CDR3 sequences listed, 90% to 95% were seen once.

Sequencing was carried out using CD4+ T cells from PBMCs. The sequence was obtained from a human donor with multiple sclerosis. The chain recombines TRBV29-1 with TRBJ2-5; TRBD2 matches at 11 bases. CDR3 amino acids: CSVDVGLAGHETQYF. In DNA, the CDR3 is TGCAGCGTTGATGTCGGACTAGCGGGTCACGAGACCCAGTACTTC.